This entry lists 10 T cell receptor beta chains sequenced from one sample in a study of shared clonotypes between healthy human individuals. TCRdb keeps only in-frame clones here, not all; method: immunoSEQ multiplex PCR. The repertoire includes approximately 1,500,000 clones, 95% to 99% of them detected once, and about 0.42% sits in the top ten. Material: naive CD4+ T cells sorted from blood. Stated subset: CD45RA+ positively selected. Every receptor here comes from a man between 25 and 39 years old in good health.

The chain carries TRBV2 and TRBJ2-5, with unresolved D. The germline gives CDR1 SNHLY, CDR2 FYNNEI. The CDR3 contains 12 residues. V was shortened by 11 bases and J by 0 bases, with 10 bases between the two germline ends. The CDR3 bases are TGTGCCCAGAGCGAGTACCAAGAGACCCAGTACTTC. Translating it yields CAQSEYQETQYF.

CDR3 in amino acids: CASSFAAFEQFF. CDR3 coding DNA: TGTGCCAGCAGCTTTGCGGCCTTTGAGCAGTTCTTC. The rearrangement links TRBV5-6 to TRBJ2-1, with D unclear. Germline CDR1 is SGHDT and CDR2 is YYEEEE. V was pared by 2 bases and J by 9 bases, with 9 bases between. The CDR3 is made up of 12 amino acids.

This clone was seen once. V is TRBV9 and J is TRBJ2-7; the D gene is possibly TRBD1 (6 bases). There are 14 residues in the CDR3. Germline V gene data show CDR1 as SGDLS and CDR2 as YYNGEE. V lost 4 bases, J lost 3 bases, and 14 bases lay in between. The CDR3 region has the DNA TGTGCCAGCAGCCAGGGGCCCGACTACTACGAGCAGTACTTC. Its protein is CASSQGPDYYEQYF. The entire variable domain, with the rest obtained from reference TRBV9 and TRBJ2-7, is as follows: DSGVTQTPKHLITATGQRVTLRCSPRSGDLSVYWYQQSLDQGLQFLIQYYNGEERAKGNILERFSAQQFPDLHSELNLSSLELGDSALYFCASSQGPDYYEQYFGPGTRLTVT.

The V gene is TRBV18, the J gene TRBJ1-1, with 7 positions matching TRBD1. The CDR3 is 12 amino acids. Germline trimming cut 2 bases from V and 7 bases from J; bases unmatched to any gene: 1. The germline V gene encodes CDR1 KGHSH and CDR2 LQKENI. The DNA for the CDR3 is TGTGCCAGCTCACCAGGGACAGATGAAGCTTTCTTT. As protein: CASSPGTDEAFF.

Regarding this clone: Other DNA sequences in the same sample also yield this CDR3. The chain couples TRBV11-3 to TRBJ2-1; D ambiguous. Germline V CDR1 and CDR2: SGHNT, YENEEA. Trimming pared 0 bases from V and 0 bases from J, leaving 3 bases between. The CDR3 is 14 amino acids. The CDR3 reads CASSLDSSYNEQFF. The CDR3 DNA sequence: TGTGCCAGCAGCTTAGATAGCTCCTACAATGAGCAGTTCTTC.

This clone was counted a single time. The chain carries TRBV6-1 and TRBJ2-7; TRBD1 agrees at 7 bases. V gave up 2 bases and J gave up 2 bases; unmatched junction bases: 9. There are 16 residues in the CDR3. Germline V gene sequence: CDR1 MNHNS, CDR2 SASEGT. Written as DNA, the CDR3 is TGTGCCAGCAGTGAAATCGGCAGGGGGAATCCCTACGAGCAGTACTTC. Amino acid sequence: CASSEIGRGNPYEQYF.

The chain is built from TRBV14 and TRBJ2-5; D might be TRBD1 (6 bases). CDR3 length equals 17 residues. The germline V gene has CDR1 SGHDN and CDR2 FVKESK. The V and J ends lost 6 bases and 3 bases respectively, with 23 bases between them. In DNA, the CDR3 is TGTGCCAGCAGTCTCTCGCTGCCGGGCAGGGGTGAAGAGACCCAGTACTTC. Amino acids: CASSLSLPGRGEETQYF.

This chain uses TRBV28 with TRBJ2-7; 7 nucleotides align to TRBD2. Germline lookup yields CDR1 MDHEN and CDR2 SYDVKM. This CDR3 spans 13 amino acids. With V trimmed by 7 bases and J by 2 bases, 5 bases remained unmatched. The CDR3 DNA is TGTGCCAGCAATGGCGGGGGACCCTACGAGCAGTACTTC. As protein: CASNGGGPYEQYF.

The chain carries TRBV7-9 and TRBJ2-1, with unresolved D. Looked up from germline, CDR1 is SEHNR and CDR2 is FQNEAQ (reference sequence). V was shortened by 5 bases and J by 4 bases, with 6 bases between the two germline ends. The CDR3 has 12 amino acids. The CDR3 loop reads CASSRGYNEQFF. The CDR3 DNA sequence: TGTGCCAGCAGCAGAGGTTACAATGAGCAGTTCTTC.

V and J are TRBV29-1 and TRBJ2-3, with TRBD2 identical over 10 bases. The trim removed 4 bases at V and 1 base at J, leaving 8 bases unmatched. The CDR3 extends over 16 amino acids. Germline V lookup: CDR1 SQVTM, CDR2 ANQGSEA. The CDR3 DNA reads TGCAGCGTTGCATCCGGGCTAGCGGGGGGCACAGATACGCAGTATTTT. Protein sequence: CSVASGLAGGTDTQYF.